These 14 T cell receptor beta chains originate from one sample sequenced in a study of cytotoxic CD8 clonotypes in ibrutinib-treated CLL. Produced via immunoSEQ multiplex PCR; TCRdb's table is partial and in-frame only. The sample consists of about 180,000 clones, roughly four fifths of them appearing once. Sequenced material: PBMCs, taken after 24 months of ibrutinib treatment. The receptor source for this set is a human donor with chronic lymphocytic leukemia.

The CDR3 DNA is TGTGCCAGCAGGGAACAGGGTCATGGCTACACCTTC. Its translation is CASREQGHGYTF. This rearrangement joins TRBV6-5 to TRBJ1-2, with D perhaps TRBD1 (6 bases). The CDR3 is 12 residues long. Germline V gene sequence: CDR1 MNHEY, CDR2 SVGAGI. The V and J ends lost 6 bases and 6 bases respectively, with 11 bases between them.

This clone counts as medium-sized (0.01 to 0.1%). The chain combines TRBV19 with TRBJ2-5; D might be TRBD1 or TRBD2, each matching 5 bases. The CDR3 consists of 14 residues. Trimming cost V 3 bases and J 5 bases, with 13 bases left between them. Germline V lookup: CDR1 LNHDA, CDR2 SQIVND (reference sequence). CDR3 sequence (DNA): TGTGCCAGTAGTATGACAGCGGCTAGGGAGACCCAGTACTTC. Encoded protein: CASSMTAARETQYF.

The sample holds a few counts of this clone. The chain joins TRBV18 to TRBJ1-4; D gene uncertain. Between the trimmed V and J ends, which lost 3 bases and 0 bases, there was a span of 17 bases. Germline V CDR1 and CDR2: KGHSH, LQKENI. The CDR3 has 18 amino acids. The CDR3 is CASSPEGSGRATNEKLFF. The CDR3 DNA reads TGTGCCAGCTCACCGGAAGGGTCAGGAAGAGCAACTAATGAAAAACTGTTTTTT.

CDR3 region: CASSVRAGVGGANVLTF. CDR3 coding DNA: TGTGCCAGCAGCGTACGGGCGGGCGTGGGAGGGGCCAACGTCCTGACTTTC. This chain uses TRBV9 with TRBJ2-6, with a tentative D call TRBD2 (5 bases). Trimming removed 1 base at V and 4 bases at J, with 15 bases between. Germline CDR1 is SGDLS and CDR2 is YYNGEE. CDR3 size: 17 residues.

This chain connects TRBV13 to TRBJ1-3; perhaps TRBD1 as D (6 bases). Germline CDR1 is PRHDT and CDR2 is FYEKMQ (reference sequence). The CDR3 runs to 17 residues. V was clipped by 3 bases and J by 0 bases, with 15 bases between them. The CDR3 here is CASSLTRRGFSGNTIYF. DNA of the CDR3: TGTGCCAGCAGCTTGACACGCAGGGGATTCTCTGGAAACACCATATATTTT.

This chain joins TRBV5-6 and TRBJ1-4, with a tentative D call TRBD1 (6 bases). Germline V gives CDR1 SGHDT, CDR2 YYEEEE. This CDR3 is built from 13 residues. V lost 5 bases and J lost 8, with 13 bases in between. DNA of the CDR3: TGTGCCAGCAGTCAGGGGTCGGACGAAAAACTGTTTTTT. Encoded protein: CASSQGSDEKLFF.

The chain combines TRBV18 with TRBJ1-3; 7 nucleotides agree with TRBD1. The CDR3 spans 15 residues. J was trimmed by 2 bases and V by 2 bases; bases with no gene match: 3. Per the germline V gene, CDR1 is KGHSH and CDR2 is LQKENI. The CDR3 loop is CASSPDRVTGNTIYF. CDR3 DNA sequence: TGTGCCAGCTCACCAGACAGGGTCACTGGAAACACCATATATTTT.

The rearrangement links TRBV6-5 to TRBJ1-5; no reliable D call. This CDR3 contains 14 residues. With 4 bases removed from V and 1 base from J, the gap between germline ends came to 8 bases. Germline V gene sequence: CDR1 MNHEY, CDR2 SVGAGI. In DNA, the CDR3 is TGTGCCAGCAGTTTGCGGCTGAGCAATCAGCCCCAGCATTTT. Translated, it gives CASSLRLSNQPQHF.

The CDR3 loop is CATRRESSYNEQFF. CDR3 nucleotides: TGTGCCACCAGACGGGAAAGCTCCTACAATGAGCAGTTCTTC. V gene TRBV15 combines with J gene TRBJ2-1; tentatively, D is TRBD2 (5 bases). V dropped 6 bases and J dropped 0 bases, with 9 bases sitting between them. CDR3 length equals 14 residues. Looked up from germline, CDR1 is LNHNV and CDR2 is YYDKDF (reference sequence).

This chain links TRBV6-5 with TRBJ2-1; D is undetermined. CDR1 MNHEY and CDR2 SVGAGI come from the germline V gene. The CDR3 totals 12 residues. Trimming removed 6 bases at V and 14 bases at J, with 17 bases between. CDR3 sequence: CASRYDVSEEFF. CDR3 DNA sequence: TGTGCCAGCAGATACGATGTGTCAGAGGAGTTCTTC.

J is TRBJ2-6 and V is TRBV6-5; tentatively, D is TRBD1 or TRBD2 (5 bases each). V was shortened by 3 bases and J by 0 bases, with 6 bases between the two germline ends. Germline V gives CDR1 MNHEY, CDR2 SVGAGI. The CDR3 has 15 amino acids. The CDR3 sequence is CASSYGGSGANVLTF. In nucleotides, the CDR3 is TGTGCCAGCAGTTATGGGGGCTCTGGGGCCAACGTCCTGACTTTC.

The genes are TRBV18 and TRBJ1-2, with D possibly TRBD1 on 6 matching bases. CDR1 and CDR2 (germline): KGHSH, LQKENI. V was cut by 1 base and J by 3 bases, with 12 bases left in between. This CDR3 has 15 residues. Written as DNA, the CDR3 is TGTGCCAGCTCACCACGGCAGGGGTGGGACTATGGCTACACCTTC. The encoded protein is CASSPRQGWDYGYTF. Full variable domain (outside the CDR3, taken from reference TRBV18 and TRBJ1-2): NAGVMQNPRHLVRRRGQEARLRCSPMKGHSHVYWYRQLPEEGLKFMVYLQKENIIDESGMPKERFSAEFPKEGPSILRIQQVVRGDSAAYFCASSPRQGWDYGYTFGSGTRLTVV.

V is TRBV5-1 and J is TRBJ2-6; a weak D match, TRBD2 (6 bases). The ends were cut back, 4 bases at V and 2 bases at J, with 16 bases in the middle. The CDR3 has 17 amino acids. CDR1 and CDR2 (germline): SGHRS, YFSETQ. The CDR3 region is CASSPDYLVPGANVLTF. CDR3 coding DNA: TGCGCCAGCAGCCCGGACTACCTAGTTCCTGGGGCCAACGTCCTGACTTTC.

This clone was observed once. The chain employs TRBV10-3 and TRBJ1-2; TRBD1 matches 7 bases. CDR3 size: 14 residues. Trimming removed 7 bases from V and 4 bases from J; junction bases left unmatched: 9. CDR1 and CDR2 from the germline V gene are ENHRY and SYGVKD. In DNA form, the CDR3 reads TGTGCCATCATGGGAGGACAGGTCTTCTATGGCTACACCTTC. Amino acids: CAIMGGQVFYGYTF.